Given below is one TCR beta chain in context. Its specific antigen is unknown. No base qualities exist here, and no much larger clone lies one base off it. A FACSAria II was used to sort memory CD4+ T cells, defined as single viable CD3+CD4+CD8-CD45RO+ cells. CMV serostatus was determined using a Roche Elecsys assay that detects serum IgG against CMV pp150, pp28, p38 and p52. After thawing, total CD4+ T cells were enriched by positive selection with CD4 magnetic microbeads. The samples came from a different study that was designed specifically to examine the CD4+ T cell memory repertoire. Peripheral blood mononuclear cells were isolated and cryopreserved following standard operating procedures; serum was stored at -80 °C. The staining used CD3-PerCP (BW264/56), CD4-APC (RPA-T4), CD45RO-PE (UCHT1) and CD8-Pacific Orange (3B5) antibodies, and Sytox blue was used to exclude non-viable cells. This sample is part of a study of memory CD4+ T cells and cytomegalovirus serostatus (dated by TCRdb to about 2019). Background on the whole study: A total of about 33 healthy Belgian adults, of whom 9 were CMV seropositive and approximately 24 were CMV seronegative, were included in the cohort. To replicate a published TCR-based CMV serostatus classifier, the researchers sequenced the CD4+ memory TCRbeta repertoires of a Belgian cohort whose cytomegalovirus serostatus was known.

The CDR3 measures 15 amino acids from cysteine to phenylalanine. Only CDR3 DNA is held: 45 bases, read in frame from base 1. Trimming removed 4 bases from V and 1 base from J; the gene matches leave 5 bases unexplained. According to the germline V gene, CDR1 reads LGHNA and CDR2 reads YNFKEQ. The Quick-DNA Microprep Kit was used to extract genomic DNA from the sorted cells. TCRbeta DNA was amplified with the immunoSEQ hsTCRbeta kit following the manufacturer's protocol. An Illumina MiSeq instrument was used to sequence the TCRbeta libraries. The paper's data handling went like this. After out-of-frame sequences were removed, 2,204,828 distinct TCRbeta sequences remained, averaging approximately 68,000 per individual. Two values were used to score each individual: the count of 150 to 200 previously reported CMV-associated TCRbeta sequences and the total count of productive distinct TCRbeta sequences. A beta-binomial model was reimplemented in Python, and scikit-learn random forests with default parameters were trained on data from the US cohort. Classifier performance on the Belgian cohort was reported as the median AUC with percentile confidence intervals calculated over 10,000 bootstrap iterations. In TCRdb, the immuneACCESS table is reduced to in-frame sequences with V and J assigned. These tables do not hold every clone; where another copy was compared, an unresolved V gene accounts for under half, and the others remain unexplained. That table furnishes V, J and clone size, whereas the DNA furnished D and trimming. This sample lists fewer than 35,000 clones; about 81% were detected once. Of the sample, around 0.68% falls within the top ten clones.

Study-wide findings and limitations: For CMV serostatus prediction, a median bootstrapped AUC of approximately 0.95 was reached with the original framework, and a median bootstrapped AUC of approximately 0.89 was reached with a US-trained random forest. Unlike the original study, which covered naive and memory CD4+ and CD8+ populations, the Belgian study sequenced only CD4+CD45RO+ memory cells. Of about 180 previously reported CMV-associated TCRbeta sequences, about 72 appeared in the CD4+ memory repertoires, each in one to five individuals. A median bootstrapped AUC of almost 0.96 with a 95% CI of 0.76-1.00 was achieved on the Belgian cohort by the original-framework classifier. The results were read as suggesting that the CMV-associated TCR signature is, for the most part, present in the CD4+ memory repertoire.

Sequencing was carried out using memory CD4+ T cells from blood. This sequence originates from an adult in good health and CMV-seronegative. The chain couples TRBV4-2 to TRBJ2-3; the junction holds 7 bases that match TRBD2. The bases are TGTGCCAGCAGCCTTGTGGGGGGGGGCACAGATACGCAGTATTTT. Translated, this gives CASSLVGGGTDTQYF.